The 24 T cell receptor beta chains presented below share a single source sample, sequenced in a study of T-cell memory formation after mild COVID-19 (dated by TCRdb to the early 2020s). To prepare the library, 5' RACE was applied. Instrument used: Illumina NovaSeq 6000. The public reads were run again by TCRdb, first through fastp at Q25 and then through MiXCR, and only productive beta chains were kept. Each record represents a unique CDR3 protein, reported with the most common genes and DNA among its rows. The sample data list tens of thousands of distinct CDR3 sequences, and around 12% of these were observed just once. Jointly, the top ten make up almost 25% of the sample. Sequencing was performed on PBMCs or a T cell subset sorted from them (not recorded which). The source is a man aged 18-30 years who had mild COVID-19 (a few samples of this study predate the infection). The sample titles of this study are shuffled in the database, so cell type and time point are left out; the donor was told from shared clones.

In its sample, this clonotype was seen many times. The CDR3 bases are TGTGCCAGCAGACCTTCCGGGACAGGGGGCTCCTACGAGCAGTACGTC. This translates into CASRPSGTGGSYEQYV. The chain has TRBV6-5 and TRBJ2-7, with 11 positions matching TRBD1. The CDR3 is 16 amino acids. V lost 6 bases to trimming and J lost 0 bases; unmatched junction nucleotides: 7. The V gene's germline CDR1 is MNHEY and CDR2 SVGAGI.

V is TRBV5-1 and J is TRBJ2-1, with TRBD1 identical over 9 bases. Germline CDR1 and CDR2: SGHRS and YFSETQ. J gave up 7 bases and V 6 bases, and 14 bases lay outside the gene matches. The CDR3 totals 16 residues. The CDR3 region is CASIFPAGTGMNEQFF. CDR3 sequence (DNA): TGCGCCAGCATCTTCCCTGCCGGGACAGGGATGAATGAGCAGTTCTTC. Drawing the rest from reference TRBV5-1 and TRBJ2-1, the complete variable domain is KAGVTQTPRYLIKTRGQQVTLSCSPISGHRSVSWYQQTPGQGLQFLFEYFSETQRNKGNFPGRFSGRQFSNSRSEMNVSTLELGDSALYLCASIFPAGTGMNEQFFGPGTRLTVL.

The chain recombines TRBV27 with TRBJ2-7, with 13 bases lining up with TRBD2. The CDR3 is 17 residues long. CDR1 and CDR2 from the germline V gene are MNHEY and SMNVEV (reference sequence). V gave up 7 bases and J gave up 3 bases; unmatched junction bases: 12. The DNA for the CDR3 is TGTGCCAGCACAAGACTAGCGGGGGGAGGCTTGGTCTACGAGCAGTACTTC. Protein sequence: CASTRLAGGGLVYEQYF.

V is TRBV27 and J is TRBJ2-1; TRBD2 might be the D (6 bases). V was shortened by 2 bases and J by 7 bases, with 12 bases between the two germline ends. This CDR3 is 14 amino acids long. Germline CDR1 and CDR2: MNHEY and SMNVEV (reference sequence). The CDR3 region is CASSLVGGGNEQFF. Written as DNA, the CDR3 is TGTGCCAGCAGTTTAGTGGGGGGTGGGAATGAGCAGTTCTTC.

This clonotype appeared a few times. This chain uses TRBV10-3 with TRBJ2-7; maybe TRBD2 (6 bases). Trimming shortened V by 6 bases and J by 2 bases, and 14 bases separated the two germline ends. CDR1 and CDR2 from the germline V gene are ENHRY and SYGVKD. The CDR3 sequence is 14 residues long. The CDR3 nucleotides are TGTGCCATCAGCCCCGGCGGAGGGCCCTACGAGCAGTACGTC. This translates into CAISPGGGPYEQYV.

The sample holds a few counts of this clonotype. The V call is TRBV12-3 or TRBV12-4, the J call TRBJ1-1; possibly TRBD1 for D (5 bases). The CDR3 covers 13 residues. Trimming took 7 bases from V and 4 from J, leaving 13 bases between them. CDR3 residues: CASTRGRGTEAFF. In DNA, the CDR3 is TGTGCCAGCACCCGCGGGAGGGGCACTGAAGCTTTCTTT.

The CDR3 here is CASNEVRTDTQYF. CDR3 bases: TGTGCCAGCAACGAGGTTAGGACAGATACGCAGTATTTT. The J gene is TRBJ2-3, the V gene TRBV11-2; D uncertain. Germline V gives CDR1 SGHAT, CDR2 FQNNGV. This CDR3 spans 13 amino acids. V lost 7 bases to trimming and J lost 3 bases, with 11 bases between them.

This clonotype was seen more than once but under ten times. This sequence joins TRBV7-2 and TRBJ2-7; 8 bases line up with TRBD1. Germline V gives CDR1 SGHTA, CDR2 FQGNSA. CDR3 length: 14 amino acids. With 5 bases clipped from V and 3 bases from J, the junction kept 6 bases outside the gene matches. The CDR3 loop is CASSLGQGRYEQYV. CDR3 bases: TGTGCCAGCAGCCTCGGACAGGGACGCTACGAGCAGTACGTC.

The genes are TRBV7-3 and TRBJ2-3; D is perhaps TRBD2 (7 bases). Trimming left V 8 bases short and J 2 bases short, with 11 bases between. The germline V gene encodes CDR1 SGHTA and CDR2 FQGTGA. This CDR3 spans 13 amino acids. The CDR3 nucleotides read TGTGCCAGCGGGGGGGGACACACAGATACGCAGTATTTT. Protein sequence: CASGGGHTDTQYF.

The chain uses TRBV20-1 and TRBJ1-6; D is unclear. The length of the CDR3 is 13 residues. Trimming stripped 0 bases from V and 10 bases from J, with 10 bases between. Germline loops: CDR1 DFQATT, CDR2 SNEGSKA (reference sequence). The CDR3 DNA reads TGCAGTGCTAGAGATTCCGGGGAGTCACCCCTCCACTTT. Protein product: CSARDSGESPLHF.

This clonotype was detected many times. This chain uses TRBV7-2 with TRBJ2-7; maybe TRBD1 (7 bases). V lost 5 bases and J lost 3, with 20 bases in between. Germline CDR1 is SGHTA and CDR2 is FQGNSA. The CDR3 extends over 16 amino acids. CDR3 bases: TGTGCCAGCAGCATCTATGCGGGACAGTGGGACTACGAGCAGTACTTC. This sequence encodes CASSIYAGQWDYEQYF.

This clonotype showed up many times. The J gene is TRBJ2-3, the V gene TRBV7-3; TRBD1 is a possible D gene (5 bases). This CDR3 comprises 14 residues. Trimming left V 2 bases short and J 5 bases short, with 11 bases between. Germline loops: CDR1 SGHTA, CDR2 FQGTGA. CDR3 protein: CASSLVGVRDTQYF. In DNA form, the CDR3 reads TGTGCCAGCAGCTTAGTAGGGGTCCGAGATACGCAGTATTTT.

This clonotype has a count of ten or more. The V gene is TRBV4-1, the J gene TRBJ1-5; 11 bases map to TRBD1. Trimming at V came to 4 bases and at J to 5 bases, leaving 4 bases not matched to a gene. The CDR3 length is 15 residues. The V gene's germline CDR1 is MGHRA and CDR2 YSYEKL. CDR3 bases: TGCGCCAGCAGCCCCGGGGACAGGGGGTATCAGCCCCAGCATTTT. Its translation is CASSPGDRGYQPQHF.

The genes are TRBV28 and TRBJ2-7; no reliable D call. Deletions cut 8 bases from V and 4 bases from J, with 6 bases between. CDR1 MDHEN and CDR2 SYDVKM come from the germline V gene. CDR3 length: 10 amino acids. CDR3 DNA: TGTGCCAGCCCCCCATACGAGCAGTACGTC. Translation gives CASPPYEQYV.

This clonotype is medium-sized (0.01 to 0.1%). The chain carries TRBV6-5 and TRBJ2-5; 7 bases are shared with TRBD2. CDR1 is MNHEY, CDR2 SVGAGI, per germline. The CDR3 totals 14 residues. V trimming: 5 bases; J trimming: 1 base; junction bases outside the gene matches: 4. The CDR3 DNA reads TGTGCCAGCAGTCAGTCTAGCGGCCAAGAGACCCAGTACTTC. Encoded protein: CASSQSSGQETQYF.

This clonotype was seen a handful of times. The chain has TRBV2 and TRBJ2-7; D unclear. CDR3 length: 14 residues. V lost 4 bases, J lost 5 bases, and 15 bases lay in between. Germline loops: CDR1 SNHLY, CDR2 FYNNEI. The CDR3 protein is CASSGFRIRDEQYV. In DNA, the CDR3 is TGTGCCAGCAGTGGATTTAGGATTCGGGACGAGCAGTACGTC.

This clonotype was observed a few times. The chain joins TRBV3-1 to TRBJ2-2; TRBD2 agrees at 13 bases. There are 18 residues in the CDR3. Germline lookup yields CDR1 LGHDT and CDR2 YNNKEL (reference sequence). Trimming removed 4 bases from V and 0 bases from J; junction bases left unmatched: 5. The DNA for the CDR3 is TGTGCCAGCAGCCCCGGACTAGCGGGGGTCTCGAACACCGGGGAGCTGTTTTTT. It specifies CASSPGLAGVSNTGELFF.

The chain uses TRBV7-8 and TRBJ2-3, with 7 bases fitting TRBD2. This CDR3 contains 15 residues. CDR1 and CDR2 (germline): SGHVS, FQNEAQ. J lost 4 bases, V lost 5 bases, and 9 bases had no gene match. The CDR3 DNA reads TGTGCCAGCAGCGCCCGCCGGGACTACTCAGATACGCAGTATTTT. Translated, it gives CASSARRDYSDTQYF.

Only a few counts were recorded for this clonotype. This chain links TRBV11-1 with TRBJ2-5; 9 bases agree with TRBD2. V shed 2 bases, J shed 1 base, and the junction held 5 bases outside the gene matches. The CDR3 has 16 amino acids. Germline V lookup: CDR1 SGHAT, CDR2 FQDESV (reference sequence). The CDR3 region has the DNA TGTGCCAGCAGCTTAAGCCTAGCGGGGTCCCAAGAGACCCAGTACTTC. Amino acids: CASSLSLAGSQETQYF.

This clonotype was seen at least ten times. The DNA for the CDR3 is TGCGCCAGCAGCTCCGGGACAGGGGTCCGTTTTGAGCAGTACTTC. As protein: CASSSGTGVRFEQYF. The rearrangement links TRBV5-1 to TRBJ2-7, with 10 bases aligning to TRBD1. The germline CDR1 and CDR2 sequences are SGHRS and YFSETQ. Trimming removed 3 bases from V and 7 bases from J; junction bases left unmatched: 10. The CDR3 runs 15 residues.

This clonotype was counted at least ten times. The chain combines TRBV7-9 with TRBJ2-7; a possible D gene is TRBD1 (6 bases). The V gene's germline CDR1 is SEHNR and CDR2 FQNEAQ (reference sequence). V lost 5 bases, J lost 6 bases, and 17 bases lay in between. CDR3 length: 14 residues. The CDR3 region is CASSHDRPVREQYF. The CDR3, as DNA: TGTGCCAGCAGCCATGACAGGCCAGTACGCGAGCAGTACTTC. Full variable domain (outside the CDR3, taken from reference TRBV7-9 and TRBJ2-7): DTGVSQNPRHKITKRGQNVTFRCDPISEHNRLYWYRQTLGQGPEFLTYFQNEAQLEKSRLLSDRFSAERPKGSFSTLEIQRTEQGDSAMYLCASSHDRPVREQYFGPGTRLTVT.

This clonotype has just one count. The rearrangement links TRBV7-2 to TRBJ1-2; D is possibly TRBD1 (6 bases). V lost 7 bases and J 7 bases, leaving 16 bases between the germline ends. The CDR3 contains 13 residues. Germline lookup yields CDR1 SGHTA and CDR2 FQGNSA. Written as DNA, the CDR3 is TGTGCCAGCACGGGTGGGGGCGCGGGTGGCTACACCTTC. Protein: CASTGGGAGGYTF.

The J gene is TRBJ2-3, the V gene TRBV5-1; D is unclear. CDR1 and CDR2 (germline): SGHRS, YFSETQ. The germline V and J ends were trimmed by 1 base and 5 bases, with 11 bases remaining between them. This CDR3 region has 14 residues. Here the CDR3 reads CASSLSKSGDTQYF. The DNA for the CDR3 is TGCGCCAGCAGCTTGTCGAAGTCAGGAGATACGCAGTATTTT. Looking up the rest from reference TRBV5-1 and TRBJ2-3 gives the full variable domain: KAGVTQTPRYLIKTRGQQVTLSCSPISGHRSVSWYQQTPGQGLQFLFEYFSETQRNKGNFPGRFSGRQFSNSRSEMNVSTLELGDSALYLCASSLSKSGDTQYFGPGTRLTVL.

The table lists this clonotype with a few counts. The chain joins TRBV27 to TRBJ1-1, with a tentative D call TRBD1 (5 bases). The ends were cut back, 4 bases at V and 6 bases at J, with 15 bases in the middle. The CDR3 has 14 amino acids. CDR1 and CDR2 from the germline V gene are MNHEY and SMNVEV (reference sequence). In DNA, the CDR3 is TGTGCCAGCAGTTCCCCGAATGACAGATCTGAAGCTTTCTTT. This codes for CASSSPNDRSEAFF.